This TCR beta chain was retrieved from a study of blood T cell repertoires in COVID-19. Libraries were prepared by immunoSEQ multiplex PCR; TCRdb keeps only in-frame clonotypes and omits some of them. The sample contains hundreds of thousands of clones, roughly 90% of which appear only once. Membership in each cohort depended on participant-reported clinical history. CDR3 length: 15 residues. From germline, CDR1 is SGHRS and CDR2 YFSETQ. With V trimmed by 4 bases and J by 1 base, 3 bases remained unmatched. The TCR originated in a woman in her thirties or forties who had recovered from COVID-19. The chain has TRBV5-1 and TRBJ2-5; 11 nucleotides match TRBD1. The sequenced material came from PBMCs or T cells enriched from blood (not recorded which). This CDR3 reads CASSQDRGPQETQYF. Written as DNA, the CDR3 is TGCGCCAGCAGCCAGGACAGGGGGCCCCAAGAGACCCAGTACTTC.